A selection of T cell receptor beta chains follows, all from one sample in a study of T cells after yellow fever vaccination. TCRdb itself ran the 5' RACE reads through MiXCR, one entry per CDR3 protein. The repertoire holds more than 450,000 distinct CDR3 sequences, with just over 20% as singletons. This sample comprised PBMCs, obtained roughly 20 days after the first yellow fever vaccination. Receptor source: a man aged 18-30 years who received the YFV17D yellow fever vaccine. Each CDR3 is given with its conserved first and last residue. The order of the fields is D gene, V gene, J gene, clone size, CDR3 DNA, CDR3 protein. D genes are given only for firm matches. Part of the rows lack a size; the others show once, few, many or a class for expanded clones.

d_call: TRBD2; v_call: TRBV5-1; j_call: TRBJ2-4; clone_size: few; cdr3_nt: TGCGCCAGCAGCTTGGAAGCGGGACTAGCGGGGAACATTCAGTACTTC; cdr3_aa: CASSLEAGLAGNIQYF
d_call: .; v_call: TRBV7-9; j_call: TRBJ2-1; clone_size: .; cdr3_nt: TGTGCCAGCAGGCGTTGGGACGGCTCCTACAATGAGCAGTTCTTC; cdr3_aa: CASRRWDGSYNEQFF
d_call: TRBD1; v_call: TRBV25-1; j_call: TRBJ2-5; clone_size: .; cdr3_nt: TGTGCCAGCAGTGACCTGCAGGGGGCCCAAGAGACCCAGTACTTC; cdr3_aa: CASSDLQGAQETQYF
d_call: .; v_call: TRBV6-5; j_call: TRBJ1-4; clone_size: few; cdr3_nt: TGTGCCAGCAGTTCCAGGGACGGAGGAAATGAAAAACTGTTTTTT; cdr3_aa: CASSSRDGGNEKLFF
d_call: .; v_call: TRBV4-1; j_call: TRBJ1-5; clone_size: .; cdr3_nt: TGCGCCAGCAGTCAGACAGGATCTCAGCCCCAGCATTTT; cdr3_aa: CASSQTGSQPQHF
d_call: TRBD2; v_call: TRBV7-7; j_call: TRBJ2-3; clone_size: .; cdr3_nt: TGTGCCAGCAGCGCTGATAGCGGGGAGACTAGCACAGATACGCAGTATTTT; cdr3_aa: CASSADSGETSTDTQYF
d_call: TRBD2; v_call: TRBV10-1; j_call: TRBJ2-3; clone_size: .; cdr3_nt: TGCGCCAGCAGTGAGACAAGGACTAGCGGGGGGCCGAGCACAGATACGCAGTATTTT; cdr3_aa: CASSETRTSGGPSTDTQYF
d_call: TRBD2; v_call: TRBV29-1; j_call: TRBJ2-1; clone_size: few; cdr3_nt: TGCAGCGTTGAGGAGTCCAGCGGGGGGTACTCTGAGCAGTTCTTC; cdr3_aa: CSVEESSGGYSEQFF
d_call: TRBD2; v_call: TRBV7-3; j_call: TRBJ2-1; clone_size: few; cdr3_nt: TGTGCCAGCAGCCGGGGACTAGCCGCGGGAAATGAGCAGTTCTTC; cdr3_aa: CASSRGLAAGNEQFF
d_call: .; v_call: TRBV6-2/TRBV6-3; j_call: TRBJ2-3; clone_size: few; cdr3_nt: TGTGCCAGCAGTTCCTGGGCCACAGATACGCAGTATTTT; cdr3_aa: CASSSWATDTQYF
d_call: .; v_call: TRBV6-1; j_call: TRBJ2-1; clone_size: few; cdr3_nt: TGTGCCAGCAGCAAAACAACCAACTCCTACAATGAGCAGTTCTTC; cdr3_aa: CASSKTTNSYNEQFF
d_call: TRBD1; v_call: TRBV20-1; j_call: TRBJ2-5; clone_size: few; cdr3_nt: TGCAGTGCTAGAGACCCGGGACAGAGCCAAGAGACCCAGTACTTC; cdr3_aa: CSARDPGQSQETQYF
d_call: .; v_call: TRBV12-3/TRBV12-4; j_call: TRBJ1-1; clone_size: .; cdr3_nt: TGTGCCAGCAGTGCGAACTGGGGTACTGAAGCTTTCTTT; cdr3_aa: CASSANWGTEAFF
d_call: .; v_call: TRBV6-5; j_call: TRBJ1-2; clone_size: .; cdr3_nt: TGTGCCAGCAGTTACTCCGGCCAGGACTACTACACCTTC; cdr3_aa: CASSYSGQDYYTF
d_call: .; v_call: TRBV5-1; j_call: TRBJ1-3; clone_size: few; cdr3_nt: TGCGCCAGCAGCTTGGGTCGGGTGTCCTCAGGAAACACCATATATTTT; cdr3_aa: CASSLGRVSSGNTIYF
d_call: TRBD1; v_call: TRBV18; j_call: TRBJ2-7; clone_size: few; cdr3_nt: TGTGCCAGCTCAGTATCCGACAGGGCAGTAACCTACGAGCAGTACTTC; cdr3_aa: CASSVSDRAVTYEQYF
d_call: TRBD1; v_call: TRBV7-2; j_call: TRBJ1-1; clone_size: few; cdr3_nt: TGTGCCAGCAGCTGGAACAGGGGTAACACTGAAGCTTTCTTT; cdr3_aa: CASSWNRGNTEAFF
d_call: .; v_call: TRBV5-1; j_call: TRBJ2-1; clone_size: few; cdr3_nt: TGCGCCAGCAGCTTGGTTACTAGAGGGGACAATGAGCAGTTCTTC; cdr3_aa: CASSLVTRGDNEQFF
d_call: .; v_call: TRBV6-5; j_call: TRBJ1-2; clone_size: few; cdr3_nt: TGTGCCAGCAGTTACCCCGGGGGCTATGGCTACACCTTC; cdr3_aa: CASSYPGGYGYTF
d_call: TRBD1; v_call: TRBV25-1; j_call: TRBJ1-3; clone_size: .; cdr3_nt: TGTGCCAGCAGTGGACAGGGTACGGATGGAAACACCATATATTTT; cdr3_aa: CASSGQGTDGNTIYF
d_call: TRBD2; v_call: TRBV6-2/TRBV6-3; j_call: TRBJ2-4; clone_size: .; cdr3_nt: TGTGCCAGCAGTTACGGTGCGCTAGCGGGCAAAAACATTCAGTACTTC; cdr3_aa: CASSYGALAGKNIQYF
d_call: .; v_call: TRBV11-3; j_call: TRBJ2-1; clone_size: .; cdr3_nt: TGTGCCAGCAGCTTAGGGGAGCCTAATGAGCAGTTCTTC; cdr3_aa: CASSLGEPNEQFF
d_call: .; v_call: TRBV7-3; j_call: TRBJ2-1; clone_size: .; cdr3_nt: TGTGCCAGCAGCTTAATGATGTCGGGGGCCGGGAATGAGCAGTTCTTC; cdr3_aa: CASSLMMSGAGNEQFF
d_call: TRBD1; v_call: TRBV6-1; j_call: TRBJ1-1; clone_size: .; cdr3_nt: TGTGCCAGCAGAGAGACAGGGCTCCCTGAAGCTTTCTTT; cdr3_aa: CASRETGLPEAFF
d_call: .; v_call: TRBV5-1; j_call: TRBJ1-6; clone_size: many; cdr3_nt: TGCGCCAGCAGCTTGGGGGTGCGTTCACCCCTCCACTTT; cdr3_aa: CASSLGVRSPLHF
d_call: .; v_call: TRBV6-5; j_call: TRBJ1-5; clone_size: few; cdr3_nt: TGTGCCAGCAGTAGGAGGGCAGGGGATCGTAACAATCAGCCCCAGCATTTT; cdr3_aa: CASSRRAGDRNNQPQHF
d_call: .; v_call: TRBV7-9; j_call: TRBJ2-7; clone_size: few; cdr3_nt: TGTGCCAGCAGCTTCTCTTTTGTAGCCTACGAGCAGTACTTC; cdr3_aa: CASSFSFVAYEQYF
d_call: .; v_call: TRBV15; j_call: TRBJ1-3; clone_size: .; cdr3_nt: TGTGCCACCAGCAGGACAGTTTCGATCGGAAACACCATATATTTT; cdr3_aa: CATSRTVSIGNTIYF
d_call: TRBD2; v_call: TRBV20-1; j_call: TRBJ2-3; clone_size: few; cdr3_nt: TGCAGTGCAAACCGGGGGGGCATGGCAGATACGCAGTATTTT; cdr3_aa: CSANRGGMADTQYF
d_call: .; v_call: TRBV11-2; j_call: TRBJ2-3; clone_size: .; cdr3_nt: TGTGCCAGCAGCTTAAATAGCGGAGCCACAGATACGCAGTATTTT; cdr3_aa: CASSLNSGATDTQYF
d_call: .; v_call: TRBV10-3; j_call: TRBJ2-7; clone_size: few; cdr3_nt: TGTGCCATCAGAAGAGACGGGGGGCCTTACGAGCAGTACTTC; cdr3_aa: CAIRRDGGPYEQYF
d_call: TRBD2; v_call: TRBV12-3/TRBV12-4; j_call: TRBJ2-1; clone_size: .; cdr3_nt: TGTGCCAGCAGATTTAGCGGGGGAGAGCAGTTCTTC; cdr3_aa: CASRFSGGEQFF
d_call: .; v_call: TRBV12-5; j_call: TRBJ2-2; clone_size: few; cdr3_nt: TGTGCTAGTGGTTTCAGACCTTTAAACACCGGGGAGCTGTTTTTT; cdr3_aa: CASGFRPLNTGELFF
d_call: .; v_call: TRBV27; j_call: TRBJ1-1; clone_size: .; cdr3_nt: TGTGCCAGCAGTCCCTATGTGGACACTGAAGCTTTCTTT; cdr3_aa: CASSPYVDTEAFF
d_call: .; v_call: TRBV5-6; j_call: TRBJ1-2; clone_size: many; cdr3_nt: TGTGCCAGCAGCTTGGGGTCAACCTATGGCTACACCTTC; cdr3_aa: CASSLGSTYGYTF
d_call: .; v_call: TRBV4-3; j_call: TRBJ2-3; clone_size: .; cdr3_nt: TGCGCCAGCAGCCAAGAGGGGCAGCAGTTGTCAGATACGCAGTATTTT; cdr3_aa: CASSQEGQQLSDTQYF
d_call: .; v_call: TRBV6-1; j_call: TRBJ1-1; clone_size: .; cdr3_nt: TGTGCCAGCAGAGAGACCGTTTTCTACTTGAACACTGAAGCTTTCTTT; cdr3_aa: CASRETVFYLNTEAFF
d_call: TRBD1; v_call: TRBV18; j_call: TRBJ2-4; clone_size: .; cdr3_nt: TGTGCCAGCTCCCCCACCCGGGACAGAGGGAACATTCAGTACTTC; cdr3_aa: CASSPTRDRGNIQYF
d_call: .; v_call: TRBV18; j_call: TRBJ1-2; clone_size: few; cdr3_nt: TGTGCCAGCTCCCGGTCGGGCGAGTTGGTCTATGGCTACACCTTC; cdr3_aa: CASSRSGELVYGYTF
d_call: TRBD1; v_call: TRBV7-9; j_call: TRBJ2-3; clone_size: few; cdr3_nt: TGTGCCAGCAGCGGCCGGGACAGGGTATTGACAGATACGCAGTATTTT; cdr3_aa: CASSGRDRVLTDTQYF
d_call: .; v_call: TRBV20-1; j_call: TRBJ1-6; clone_size: .; cdr3_nt: TGCAGTGCTAGAGATGTTACAGGACACATGTATTCACCCCTCCACTTT; cdr3_aa: CSARDVTGHMYSPLHF